Sequencing of this T cell receptor (beta chain) was carried out in a study of post-analysis software for immune sequencing data. This clonotype was observed a few times. Antigen specificity is unknown. Trimming took off 3 bases at V and 4 bases at J, with 10 bases between the two ends. This CDR3 comprises 14 residues. The germline V gene has CDR1 SGHRS and CDR2 YFSETQ. Sequencing libraries made from TCR beta cDNA carried unique molecular identifiers. TCRdb re-called the PCR reads through MiXCR, storing one row per CDR3 protein. The data contain approximately 180,000 distinct CDR3 sequences, about 30% of them singletons. Study-wide findings and caveats: Multiple sclerosis was associated with a significant reduction in normalized Chao1 diversity relative to controls. Five TRBV segments, including TRBV5-6, TRBV5-1 and TRBV20-1, were more frequent in patients than controls.

Source material: blood. This clonotype was obtained from a girl aged 10-17 years with multiple sclerosis. This chain joins TRBV5-1 and TRBJ2-2, with D unresolved. Written as DNA, the CDR3 is TGCGCCAGCAGCTCATCATTAAGCACCGGGGAGCTGTTTTTT. Its translation: CASSSSLSTGELFF.